One and the same sample provided the 13 T cell receptor beta chains below, sequenced in a study of blood T cells in healthy people across ages. A sample-barcoded 5' primer and a J-beta primer mix were used in a second PCR of roughly 7 to 12 cycles. MiXCR was run by TCRdb on the 5' RACE reads, yielding one entry per CDR3 protein. This sample has around 800,000 distinct CDR3 sequences, with around 62% found just once. Material for sequencing was blood. The receptors shown here come from a man under 40 in good health.

This chain connects TRBV7-6 to TRBJ2-5; possibly TRBD1 for D (5 bases). Trimming removed 4 bases at V and 4 bases at J, with 19 bases between. This CDR3 is built from 16 residues. Germline V CDR1 and CDR2: SGHVS, FNYEAQ. The DNA of the CDR3 is TGTGCCAGCAGCTCCGGCCTTGGGGCCAGGTCAGAGACCCAGTACTTC. Translated, it gives CASSSGLGARSETQYF.

At least ten counts were recorded for this clonotype. The rearrangement links TRBV6-2 or TRBV6-3 to TRBJ2-7; 7 nucleotides line up with TRBD1. With V trimmed by 0 bases and J by 5 bases, 7 bases remained unmatched. Germline CDR1 and CDR2: MNHEY and SVGEGT. The CDR3 is 15 amino acids. The DNA for the CDR3 is TGTGCCAGCAGTTACTCAACGACAGGGAAGAACGAGCAGTACTTC. This translates into CASSYSTTGKNEQYF.

J is TRBJ2-5 and V is TRBV20-1; TRBD1 aligns across 7 bases. The germline CDR1 and CDR2 sequences are DFQATT and SNEGSKA (reference sequence). The CDR3 is 11 amino acids. CDR3: CSQTGQETQYF. The CDR3 bases are TGCAGCCAGACAGGGCAAGAGACCCAGTACTTC.

The V call is TRBV6-1, the J call TRBJ1-5, with D hard to call. CDR1 is MNHNS, CDR2 SASEGT, per germline. This CDR3 is built from 13 residues. V lost 8 bases and J lost 2, with 10 bases in between. The CDR3 DNA is TGTGCCAGCCGGGTCGGGGGCAATCAGCCCCAGCATTTT. It codes for CASRVGGNQPQHF.

The chain links TRBV7-9 to TRBJ2-3, with a tentative D call TRBD1 (6 bases). CDR3 length: 15 residues. Trimming shortened V by 5 bases and J by 5 bases, and 17 bases separated the two germline ends. Germline-derived CDR1 and CDR2 are SEHNR and FQNEAQ (reference sequence). The CDR3 reads CASSRGHRAQDTQYF. In DNA form, the CDR3 reads TGTGCCAGCAGCAGAGGACACAGGGCCCAAGATACGCAGTATTTT.

The chain couples TRBV6-5 to TRBJ1-2; TRBD1 agrees at 7 bases. Germline V gives CDR1 MNHEY, CDR2 SVGAGI. CDR3 length: 15 residues. After removal of 6 bases from V and 5 bases from J, the junction contained 12 bases not matched to a gene. CDR3: CASRNQPGQMYGYTF. As DNA, the CDR3 is TGTGCCAGCAGGAACCAGCCGGGACAGATGTATGGCTACACCTTC.

The chain has TRBV19 and TRBJ2-5; tentative D call: TRBD2 (7 bases). The germline V and J ends were trimmed by 10 bases and 3 bases, with 18 bases remaining between them. Germline CDR1 is LNHDA and CDR2 is SQIVND (reference sequence). This CDR3 is built from 14 residues. The CDR3 nucleotides are TGTGCCACCACGACAGGTGGGGGGGAAGAGACCCAGTACTTC. Its translation: CATTTGGGEETQYF.

A few counts support this clonotype. This chain connects TRBV29-1 to TRBJ2-6; D may be TRBD2 (5 bases). Germline CDR1 reads SQVTM; CDR2 reads ANQGSEA. The CDR3 spans 15 residues. Trimming cost V 2 bases and J 0 bases, with 8 bases left between them. CDR3 sequence: CSVETRASGANVLTF. The CDR3 bases are TGCAGCGTTGAAACGAGGGCCTCTGGGGCCAACGTCCTGACTTTC.

The V call is TRBV18, the J call TRBJ2-4; 9 bases agree with TRBD1. Near its end, the DNA agrees better with TRBJ2-7, so the J call may be wrong. The CDR3 totals 14 residues. CDR1 KGHSH and CDR2 LQKENI come from the germline V gene. CDR3 nucleotide sequence: TGTGCCAGCTCACGGACAGGGGCGCGTTACGAGCAGTACTTC. This translates into CASSRTGARYEQYF.

This chain joins TRBV5-6 and TRBJ2-1; 7 bases map to TRBD2. V gave up 4 bases and J gave up 8 bases; unmatched junction bases: 9. Germline V gene sequence: CDR1 SGHDT, CDR2 YYEEEE. The CDR3 has 14 amino acids. The CDR3 coding sequence is TGTGCCAGCAGCCTCAGCGGGGCTGACGATGAGCAGTTCTTC. It is translated as CASSLSGADDEQFF. Looking up the rest from reference TRBV5-6 and TRBJ2-1 gives the full variable domain: DAGVTQSPTHLIKTRGQQVTLRCSPKSGHDTVSWYQQALGQGPQFIFQYYEEEERQRGNFPDRFSGHQFPNYSSELNVNALLLGDSALYLCASSLSGADDEQFFGPGTRLTVL.

The J gene is TRBJ2-3, the V gene TRBV7-2, with 8 bases fitting TRBD2. The CDR3 covers 16 residues. The V gene's germline CDR1 is SGHTA and CDR2 FQGNSA. V gave up 2 bases and J gave up 0 bases; unmatched junction bases: 4. CDR3 nucleotide sequence: TGTGCCAGCAGCTTAAACGGGGGGGGTAGCACAGATACGCAGTATTTT. This gives the protein CASSLNGGGSTDTQYF.

The chain employs TRBV4-2 and TRBJ2-2; D not certain. There are 14 residues in the CDR3. The germline CDR1 and CDR2 sequences are LGHNA and YNFKEQ. V gave up 5 bases and J gave up 5 bases, with 12 bases separating them. CDR3 sequence reads: CASSTDGKTGELFF. The CDR3 DNA sequence: TGTGCCAGCAGCACGGACGGAAAGACCGGGGAGCTGTTTTTT.

In its sample, this clonotype was seen once. CDR3: CATHDGGASNEQYF. In DNA form, the CDR3 reads TGTGCCACCCACGACGGGGGGGCTTCGAATGAGCAGTACTTC. The rearrangement joins TRBV12-3 or TRBV12-4 to TRBJ2-7; TRBD2 matches 8 bases. This CDR3 has 14 amino acids. V was clipped by 10 bases and J by 7 bases; unmatched bases: 15.